Detailed here is one T cell receptor beta chain. Its binding antigen is unknown. The input lacks base qualities; no much larger clone sits a single base away. The source of the sample is a study of blood T cells in healthy people across ages (dated by TCRdb to the mid-2010s). About the full investigation: Template switching captured roughly one uniquely barcoded TCR beta cDNA molecule per two T cells in model experiments. The study measured age-related changes in TCR beta repertoire diversity using deep sequencing normalized with unique cDNA molecular identifiers. The donors were divided into four age groups: young (average around 15 years), middle-aged (over 35), aged (approximately 62) and long-lived (about 79). To avoid experimental bias, donors of different ages were randomly spread across the sequencing lanes. For two donors (one aged 18 to 29 and one aged 80 or older), the study analyzed two additional independent replicas of 1 million unique cDNA reads from the same blood draw. What the study reported, not specific to this receptor: A strong correlation was found between observed TCR beta diversity and the percentage of naive T cells measured by flow cytometry. Estimates of total diversity based on one million sequenced T cells were considered lower bounds and underestimates. Observed TCR beta diversity per million T cells fell roughly linearly with age, and a significant reduction was already apparent by age roughly 40. Compared with the aged group, the long-lived group had more naive CD4+ T cells, fewer expanded clones and increased TCR diversity, suggesting age selection. Since profiling was done on bulk unsorted PBMCs, naive and antigen-experienced compartments could not be conclusively compared. Donor CMV infection status was unknown, potentially confounding age-related changes in expanded clonotypes.

The donors were 40 or so Caucasian individuals from Russia, aged roughly 6 to 100 years, who were systemically healthy. Around 10 milliliters of peripheral blood were collected from each donor into EDTA-treated Vacutainer tubes. Ficoll-Paque density-gradient centrifugation was used to isolate PBMCs, with at least 7 million obtained per sample. Trizol reagent was used to extract total RNA from the PBMCs, yielding at least 5 micrograms per sample. For every donor, an aliquot of PBMCs went through flow cytometry to measure the percentages of naive CD45RAhigh/CD27high T cells. CDR1 and CDR2 are read off the germline V gene as SNHLY and FYNNEI. Relative to germline, V is 5 bases shorter and J is 2 bases shorter, with 15 bases between their ends. From the cysteine up to the phenylalanine, the CDR3 has a length of 15 residues. Just the 45-base CDR3 DNA is kept, in frame starting at base 1. To prepare the library, 5' RACE was applied. Sequencer: Illumina HiSeq 2500. A second PCR of roughly 6 to 11 cycles was run with a J-beta primer mix and a sample-barcoded 5' primer. Each TCR beta cDNA molecule received a unique molecular identifier from a template-switch 5' adaptor carrying 12 random nucleotides. At least 2.5 million CDR3-containing paired-end reads were obtained from each sample. First-strand cDNA synthesis was performed from all RNA using the Mint cDNA synthesis kit, with priming by a TRBC-specific oligonucleotide. Following uracil-DNA glycosylase treatment, all cDNA underwent a first 18-cycle PCR with the universal primers M1SS and BC2_uni_R. The authors processed their data as follows. For normalization, 1 million high-quality reads, each with a distinct molecular identifier, were randomly selected from each sample. Reads sharing molecular identifiers were discarded rather than binned into consensus sequences. MiTCR, set to a Q25 quality threshold and the strictest error-elimination algorithm, was used for CDR3 identification, clonotype clustering and error correction. A nonparametric unseen species model using Euler transformation provided a lower-bound estimate of total TCR beta diversity. TCRdb reworked the public reads: Q25 trimming with fastp, MiXCR clone assembly, productive beta chains retained. Each record represents a unique CDR3 protein, reported with the most common genes and DNA among its rows. TCRdb's processing, not the study's, gives the V and J calls here. This sample comprises 1.5 million to 2 million distinct CDR3 sequences, around half of them detected only once. Over 2% of the sample rests with the top ten.

The sequence links TRBV2 to TRBJ2-5; the D gene is perhaps TRBD2, from 6 matching bases. This sequence originates from a woman aged 40-49 years in good health. Sequenced input: blood. In nucleotides, the sequence is TGTGCCAGCAGTCCTAAGGGCGGGGCACAAGAGACCCAGTACTTC. It specifies CASSPKGGAQETQYF.